Listed below are T cell receptor beta chains from one sample, sequenced in a study of T-cell memory formation after mild COVID-19. TCRdb called the 5' RACE reads again in MiXCR, with one record for every CDR3 protein. Of a few hundred thousand distinct CDR3 sequences in the sample, approximately 20% were seen once. Sequenced sample: PBMCs or a T cell subset sorted from them (not recorded which). The receptors were gathered from a man between 18 and 29 years old who had mild COVID-19 (a few samples of this study predate the infection). Cell type and time point are not known. CDR3s leave out the opening cysteine and the closing phenylalanine or tryptophan.

v_gene | CDR3aa
TRBV6-6 | ASSPDPFNEQY
TRBV4-1 | ASSPRTGNNYGYT
TRBV20-1 | SASSILHNYGYT
TRBV12-3/TRBV12-4 | ASSQSGTSDPGELF
TRBV4-1 | ASSQDRVGGASQPQH
TRBV5-6 | ASSRGPNTGELF
TRBV12-3/TRBV12-4 | ASSYTLASGNTIY
TRBV3-2 | ASSHEGFHTTNEKLF
TRBV3-1 | ASSQDETPTQY
TRBV6-5 | ASSYQGGPGETQY
TRBV27 | ASSPSQGATGELF
TRBV7-2 | ASRDLGELF
TRBV29-1 | SGFGGDYGYT
TRBV20-1 | SASNPPVFEAF
TRBV6-5 | ASSIMAGTDTQY
TRBV14 | ASSQLGSLRGGSQY
TRBV27 | ASWSGGSRHEQF
TRBV18 | ASSPRPLEAF
TRBV6-5 | AKKWPEPLYEKLF
TRBV19 | ASSILRHQDHGYT
TRBV5-1 | ASSFPSHTDTQY
TRBV5-1 | ASSPEGVGPQEAF
TRBV6-5 | ASKGGLSGANVLT
TRBV4-1 | ASSPILGDTQY
TRBV5-6 | ASPGTGNTEAF
TRBV4-3 | ASSQDPLIYEAF
TRBV6-1 | ASERQAGGSAYNEQF
TRBV7-9 | ASSPPAGSYNSPLH
TRBV5-1 | ASSSPGQTGELF
TRBV4-3 | ASSQDRWTGELF
TRBV7-9 | ANEDTQY
TRBV6-2/TRBV6-3 | ARSYSGPAQPQH
TRBV6-5 | ASSYSGGWAEAF
TRBV4-2 | ASSQPDREAF
TRBV7-2 | ASSPGPSSQPQH